These T cell receptor beta chains were read from a single sample in a study of Graves' ophthalmopathy and Graves' hyperthyroidism. TCRdb ran MiXCR on the multiplex PCR reads and lists one entry per CDR3 protein. In the table there are about 210,000 distinct CDR3 sequences, just under 30% of which are singletons. The sequenced material came from peripheral blood. The receptor source for this set is a man aged 50-59 years with Graves' ophthalmopathy. Each CDR3 is given with its conserved first and last residue. The D gene is left open where the match is weak. Not all rows give a size; the values are once, few, many and, for expanded clones, a class.

>many|TRBJ2-7|TRBD2|TRBV29-1
TGCAGCGTCATAGACCCGGGACTAGCGGGACTCTACGAGCAGTACTTC
CSVIDPGLAGLYEQYF
>many|TRBJ2-4|TRBD1|TRBV11-2
TGTGCCAGCAGCTCAACACAGGGGTTTGTAGGTTTGGACTTC
CASSSTQGFVGLDF
>many|TRBJ2-5|-|TRBV6-1
TGTGCCAGCAGTGCCCAACCGCCCCAGGGGGGTGAGACCCAGTACTTC
CASSAQPPQGGETQYF
>-|TRBJ1-5|-|TRBV12-3/TRBV12-4
TGTGCCAGCCACCGGCAGGGAGGTCAGCCCCAGCATTTT
CASHRQGGQPQHF
>-|TRBJ2-7|TRBD1|TRBV28
TGTGCCAGCAGTTTTCCTTTGGACAGGGGGCATCTATACGAGCAGTACTTC
CASSFPLDRGHLYEQYF
>few|TRBJ1-5|-|TRBV12-5
TGTGCTAGTGGTTTCGGTAGCAATCAGCCCCAGCATTTT
CASGFGSNQPQHF
>many|TRBJ2-2|-|TRBV7-6
TGTGCCAGCAGCTCTAATAGCGCGGTCGGGGAGCTGTTTTTT
CASSSNSAVGELFF
>-|TRBJ1-2|-|TRBV12-3/TRBV12-4
TGTGCCAGCAGTCCAAAGACAGGTTTTAACTATGGCTACACCTTC
CASSPKTGFNYGYTF
>-|TRBJ2-7|-|TRBV6-2/TRBV6-3
TGTGCCAGCAGTCCCTGGGGCGGATACGAGCAGTACTTC
CASSPWGGYEQYF
>-|TRBJ1-1|-|TRBV19
TGTGCCAGTAGTACCGCGGGAATGAACACTGAAGCTTTCTTT
CASSTAGMNTEAFF
>many|TRBJ2-5|TRBD1|TRBV9
TGTGCCAGCAGCGCGAGAGGACAGGGGGTAGGAGAGACCCAGTACTTC
CASSARGQGVGETQYF
>-|TRBJ2-7|-|TRBV7-2
TGTGCCAGCAGCTTAGACCTGGTCTCCTACGAGCAGTACTTC
CASSLDLVSYEQYF
>many|TRBJ2-4|TRBD2|TRBV6-2/TRBV6-3
TGTGCCAGCAGCTTACCGGGACTAGAGGGCGGCATTCAGTACTTC
CASSLPGLEGGIQYF
>many|TRBJ1-5|TRBD1|TRBV6-2/TRBV6-3
TGTGCCAGCAGTTACGAGCGGACAGGGGGGGTGCGCAATCAGCCCCAGCATTTT
CASSYERTGGVRNQPQHF
>-|TRBJ2-7|-|TRBV28
TGTGCCAGCAGTTTAATGGGTCTCGGCGACGAGCAGTACTTC
CASSLMGLGDEQYF
>many|TRBJ2-6|-|TRBV7-9
TGTGCCAGCGGAATCTCTGGGGCCAACGTCCTGACTTTC
CASGISGANVLTF
>-|TRBJ2-5|TRBD2|TRBV5-6
TGTGCCAGCAGCAATTTTTTAGCGGGACAAGAGACCCAGTACTTC
CASSNFLAGQETQYF
>many|TRBJ1-2|-|TRBV7-9
TGTGCCAGCAGCTTAATGCGGGGTGGCTACACCTTC
CASSLMRGGYTF
>-|TRBJ1-1|-|TRBV28
TGTGCCAGCAGCTTGGTCGTGTCTGAAGCTTTCTTT
CASSLVVSEAFF
>many|TRBJ2-5|-|TRBV5-1
TGCGCCAGCAGGAAAGAAGAGACCCAGTACTTC
CASRKEETQYF
>-|TRBJ1-5|-|TRBV6-1
TGTGCCAGCAGTCCGACTTTCAGTCAGCCCCAGCATTTT
CASSPTFSQPQHF
>many|TRBJ1-5|-|TRBV12-3/TRBV12-4
TGTGCCAGCACGGGTCTGAGCAATCAGCCCCAGCATTTT
CASTGLSNQPQHF
>many|TRBJ2-2|-|TRBV7-2
TGTGCCAGCAGCTCTAGCCCCAGCCCGGGGAGGAACACCGGGGAGCTGTTTTTT
CASSSSPSPGRNTGELFF
>many|TRBJ2-6|TRBD1|TRBV18
TGTGCCAGCTCACCTCGGACAGGTGGGGCCAACGTCCTGACTTTC
CASSPRTGGANVLTF
>many|TRBJ2-7|TRBD2|TRBV7-2
TGTGCCAGCAGGGATACTAGCGGGAGCTCCTACGAGCAGTACTTC
CASRDTSGSSYEQYF
>many|TRBJ1-2|TRBD1|TRBV6-5
TGTGCCAGCAGTTCAGGACAGGGTCATGATGGCTACACCTTC
CASSSGQGHDGYTF
>many|TRBJ2-7|-|TRBV7-9
TGTGCCAGCAGCTCCCGAGGAGATACGGAGCAGTACTTC
CASSSRGDTEQYF